A single sample gave rise to the 11 T cell receptor beta chains below, sequenced in a study of OX40 agonist ivuxolimab in advanced cancers. The repertoire was sequenced with immunoSEQ multiplex PCR; TCRdb's copy has only in-frame clones and lacks some. The data hold roughly 100,000 clones, with around 92% observed a single time. Source: CD4+ or CD8+ T cells sorted from blood, taken in a trial of the OX40 agonist ivuxolimab. These receptors all come from an adult with an advanced solid tumor such as melanoma, head and neck, liver or kidney cancer.

This chain links TRBV5-1 with TRBJ2-3, with 8 bases fitting TRBD2. The CDR3 is 17 residues long. V gave up 1 base and J gave up 0 bases; unmatched junction bases: 7. Germline V gene sequence: CDR1 SGHRS, CDR2 YFSETQ. DNA for the CDR3: TGCGCCAGCAGCTTGTACGGCGGGGGGCAGAGCACAGATACGCAGTATTTT. Translation gives CASSLYGGGQSTDTQYF.

The V and J genes are TRBV21-1 and TRBJ2-1; the DNA was not compared with TRBD2, the D call given in the table. TRBV21-1 counts as a pseudogene. There are 22 residues in the CDR3. The CDR3, as DNA: TGTGCCAGCAGCGCCTCCTGGTTTAGCGGGGGGGGTAGGCATAGCTCCTACAATGAGCAGTTCTTC. Translating it yields CASSASWFSGGGRHSSYNEQFF.

The J gene is TRBJ2-1, the V gene TRBV2, with 15 positions matching TRBD2. Looked up from germline, CDR1 is SNHLY and CDR2 is FYNNEI. The CDR3 is made up of 15 amino acids. Unmatched junction bases numbered 7, after V lost 6 bases and J lost 10 bases. In DNA, the CDR3 is TGTGCCAGCAGCGTTGAGGGGACTAGCGGGAGGGAGCAGTTCTTC. Amino acids: CASSVEGTSGREQFF.

V and J are TRBV6-1 and TRBJ2-1; 9 bases agree with TRBD1. The CDR3 has 13 residues. The V segment lost 5 bases and the J segment 7 bases; nucleotides outside the gene matches: 3. Germline V gene data show CDR1 as MNHNS and CDR2 as SASEGT. The chain's CDR3 is CASSRQGGNEQFF. The CDR3 nucleotides are TGTGCCAGCAGTAGACAGGGGGGGAATGAGCAGTTCTTC.

This chain's CDR3 is CASSVAPGSHQPQHF. CDR3 coding DNA: TGTGCCAGCAGCGTAGCCCCAGGGAGTCATCAGCCCCAGCATTTT. The chain has TRBV9 and TRBJ1-5; a weak D match, TRBD1 (5 bases). Between the trimmed V and J ends, which lost 0 bases and 5 bases, there was a span of 12 bases. The CDR3 runs 15 residues. Per the germline V gene, CDR1 is SGDLS and CDR2 is YYNGEE.

The chain joins TRBV5-1 to TRBJ1-2; D is unresolved. V dropped 0 bases and J dropped 3 bases, with 9 bases sitting between them. In germline, CDR1 is SGHRS, CDR2 YFSETQ. The CDR3 extends over 14 amino acids. The CDR3 sequence is CASSLVSGDYGYTF. CDR3 nucleotide sequence: TGCGCCAGCAGCTTGGTCTCCGGGGACTATGGCTACACCTTC.

V and J are TRBV7-3 and TRBJ2-2; 8 bases are shared with TRBD1. This CDR3 has 16 amino acids. The V gene's germline CDR1 is SGHTA and CDR2 FQGTGA. V trimming: 2 bases; J trimming: 4 bases; junction bases outside the gene matches: 6. The CDR3 loop reads CASSLDRGGFTGELFF. The CDR3 bases are TGTGCCAGCAGCTTAGACAGGGGTGGGTTCACCGGGGAGCTGTTTTTT.

This rearrangement joins TRBV7-9 to TRBJ2-1; 14 nucleotides align to TRBD2. CDR1 is SEHNR and CDR2 is FQNEAQ in the germline V gene (reference sequence). The CDR3 extends over 14 amino acids. V was clipped by 6 bases and J by 5 bases; unmatched bases: 0. CDR3 sequence (DNA): TGTGCCAGCAGGGGACTAGCGGGGGACAATGAGCAGTTCTTC. This translates into CASRGLAGDNEQFF.

This clone was counted once. The chain combines TRBV30 with TRBJ1-6; the D gene is possibly TRBD1 (5 bases). The germline V gene has CDR1 GTSNPN and CDR2 SVGIG (reference sequence). Trimming pared 2 bases from V and 19 bases from J, leaving 18 bases between. CDR3 length: 12 amino acids. The CDR3 is CAWSIMRDLPHF. The CDR3 coding sequence is TGTGCCTGGAGTATCATGAGGGACCTGCCTCACTTT.

The V call is TRBV11-2, the J call TRBJ2-3, with TRBD2 identical over 8 bases. This CDR3 is 14 amino acids long. Germline-derived CDR1 and CDR2 are SGHAT and FQNNGV. Trimming took 4 bases from V and 6 from J; bases not matched to a gene: 6. The CDR3 nucleotides read TGTGCCAGCAGCTCTCCCCGGGGGGGGGATACGCAGTATTTT. Translation: CASSSPRGGDTQYF.

This chain connects TRBV4-1 to TRBJ1-2, with 7 nucleotides matching TRBD1. The germline V gene encodes CDR1 MGHRA and CDR2 YSYEKL. This CDR3 comprises 16 residues. The junction had 13 bases not matched to a gene; V was cut back by 1 base and J by 8 bases. CDR3 coding DNA: TGCGCCAGCAGCCAAGGCCCGAACAGGGGTGGTCAAGGCTACACCTTC. Protein: CASSQGPNRGGQGYTF.